The 8 T cell receptor beta chains listed next were all sequenced from one sample in a study of cytomegalovirus exposure and HLA in healthy donors. The PCR employed 60 Vbeta primers together with 13 Jbeta primers. The protocol was immunoSEQ multiplex PCR, while the TCRdb copy is restricted to in-frame clones and leaves out a portion. This table has about 200,000 clones, approximately 78% appearing once. Sequenced input: PBMCs. The receptors shown here come from a woman aged 40 to 55 in good health and CMV-seronegative.

This clone occurred once. V usage is TRBV30 and J usage is TRBJ1-5, with D possibly TRBD1 on 6 matching bases. The CDR3 consists of 15 residues. Per germline, CDR1 GTSNPN and CDR2 SVGIG (reference sequence). Trimming shortened V by 2 bases and J by 1 base, and 12 bases separated the two germline ends. DNA of the CDR3: TGTGCCTGGAGTTTTGAGGGGGTAAGCAATCAGCCCCAGCATTTT. This gives the protein CAWSFEGVSNQPQHF.

The chain links TRBV11-3 to TRBJ2-1; the match to TRBD2 covers 7 bases. Germline trimming cut 3 bases from V and 2 bases from J; bases unmatched to any gene: 13. The germline V gene encodes CDR1 SGHNT and CDR2 YENEEA. The CDR3 totals 18 residues. Here the CDR3 DNA reads TGTGCCAGCAGCTTGGCCCGGGGGGTCGATTCTGCCTACAATGAGCAGTTCTTC. It is translated as CASSLARGVDSAYNEQFF.

This chain links TRBV19 with TRBJ2-1, with a tentative D call TRBD1 (6 bases). Germline values: CDR1 LNHDA, CDR2 SQIVND (reference sequence). Trimming cost V 4 bases and J 8 bases, with 18 bases left between them. The CDR3 contains 15 residues. This CDR3 is CASSNGQNLRDEQFF. CDR3 DNA: TGTGCCAGTAGTAACGGACAGAATCTTAGAGATGAGCAGTTCTTC.

The chain has TRBV6-1 and TRBJ1-1; 8 bases fit TRBD1. This CDR3 has 15 amino acids. The V segment lost 5 bases and the J segment 7 bases; nucleotides outside the gene matches: 12. The germline gives CDR1 MNHNS, CDR2 SASEGT. The CDR3 sequence is CASSTLRGHLNEAFF. Written as DNA, the CDR3 is TGTGCCAGCAGTACCCTCAGGGGGCATTTGAATGAAGCTTTCTTT.

This chain links TRBV7-9 with TRBJ2-7; D gene unclear. Germline CDR1 and CDR2: SEHNR and FQNEAQ (reference sequence). CDR3 length: 15 amino acids. V was clipped by 7 bases and J by 5 bases, with 21 bases between them. Here the CDR3 DNA reads TGTGCCAGCACCAGAGGAACGCTCGCTCGGGACGAGCAGTACTTC. Protein: CASTRGTLARDEQYF. The full variable domain, rest sourced from reference TRBV7-9 and TRBJ2-7, is DTGVSQNPRHKITKRGQNVTFRCDPISEHNRLYWYRQTLGQGPEFLTYFQNEAQLEKSRLLSDRFSAERPKGSFSTLEIQRTEQGDSAMYLCASTRGTLARDEQYFGPGTRLTVT.

V is TRBV7-8 and J is TRBJ2-1, with 14 bases fitting TRBD2. CDR3 length: 17 amino acids. V dropped 2 bases and J dropped 7; count of bases not matched to a gene: 7. Germline CDR1 SGHVS, CDR2 FQNEAQ. The CDR3 DNA follows: TGTGCCAGCAGCTTAACCCCGGGACTAGCGGGAGAAAATGAGCAGTTCTTC. Encoded protein: CASSLTPGLAGENEQFF.

This clone occurred a few times. This chain connects TRBV9 to TRBJ2-7; D might be TRBD2 (5 bases). This CDR3 has 14 residues. V lost 4 bases and J lost 6, with 17 bases in between. Germline values: CDR1 SGDLS, CDR2 YYNGEE. CDR3 residues: CASSSPGSDSEQYF. DNA for the CDR3: TGTGCCAGCAGCAGTCCGGGATCTGACTCCGAGCAGTACTTC. Drawing the rest from reference TRBV9 and TRBJ2-7, the complete variable domain is DSGVTQTPKHLITATGQRVTLRCSPRSGDLSVYWYQQSLDQGLQFLIQYYNGEERAKGNILERFSAQQFPDLHSELNLSSLELGDSALYFCASSSPGSDSEQYFGPGTRLTVT.

This clone has only a few counts. The chain is built from TRBV27 and TRBJ2-1; 7 bases are shared with TRBD1. Losses at the gene ends were 4 bases for V and 6 bases for J; bases not matched to a gene: 6. Germline loops: CDR1 MNHEY, CDR2 SMNVEV (reference sequence). The CDR3 has 14 residues. The chain's CDR3 is CASSYQTGSNEQFF. CDR3 in DNA: TGTGCCAGCAGTTATCAGACAGGGTCCAATGAGCAGTTCTTC.